The entry below gives a single T cell receptor (beta chain) sequence along with its context. This clonotype was counted at least ten times. It has no known antigen specificity. Per-base quality was not reported, and no clone a single base away is much larger than it. This specimen comes from a study of regulatory T cells in long-lasting Graves disease (dated by TCRdb to the early 2020s). Background on the whole study: Patients with newly diagnosed Graves' disease had been on antithyroid drugs for under 3 months. The study was registered as a clinical trial and conducted in China. Persistent Graves' disease patients were compared with newly diagnosed Graves' disease patients by peripheral blood TCR sequencing and RNA sequencing. A total of 35 or so samples underwent TCR sequencing: some 13 from persistent and approximately 20 from newly diagnosed Graves' disease patients. Results and caveats for the whole study, not just this receptor: Sequencing and analysis were limited to the TCR beta chain. The authors noted that the small sample size was a limitation that may lower accuracy. A larger number of public clonotypes was shared among persistent patients (fewer than 3,000) than among newly diagnosed patients (over 850). Persistent disease showed preferential use of TRBV28, TRBJ1-2 and TRBJ2-5, whereas newly diagnosed disease favored TRBV20-1 and TRBJ2-1. Lower TCR Shannon entropy and fewer highly expanded clones were observed in persistent Graves' disease patients than in newly diagnosed patients, which suggested clonal expansion. The study examined only peripheral blood because the primary lesion, thyroid tissue, could not be accessed.

The sample's time point label is to be understood as: newly diagnosed GD, antithyroid drugs for less than 3 months. RNA was extracted from PBMCs in TRIzol for both TCR sequencing and RNA sequencing. The diagnosis of Graves' disease followed American Thyroid Association guidelines. Patients were recruited from an endocrinology department in Xi'an, China. Each patient gave 7.5 to 10 milliliters of peripheral blood, collected in an EDTA anticoagulant tube. Ficoll Paque Plus density gradient separation was used to isolate PBMCs, and no additional T cell sorting was done. An Agilent 2100 Bioanalyzer and agarose gel were used to check RNA quality, while a NanoDrop 2000 measured RNA concentration. Library creation used multiplex PCR. The listed sequencing device is Illumina HiSeq 4000. iRepertoire HTBI primers and Arm-PCR amplification of CDR3 regions were used to construct TCR beta libraries. Gel purification was performed on PCR products prior to sequencing. As for the authors' bioinformatics: A total of around 59 TRBV and about 13 TRBJ segments were identified across samples and were used for gene usage analysis of CDR3 amino acid clonotypes. Filtered high-quality paired reads were merged into contigs using COPE and FqMerger. BLAST was used to align contigs to IMGT TRBV, TRBD and TRBJ reference genes, with CDR3 defined following IMGT. Highly expanded clones were defined as clonotypes with a frequency above 0.1%. Repertoire diversity was measured by Shannon entropy, and V-J evenness by the Gini coefficient. A clonotype found in more than one individual was treated as public. TCRdb trimmed the raw reads at Q25, called clones with MiXCR and kept productive beta chains. Every CDR3 protein is listed once, alongside the most common genes and DNA of its rows. TCRdb, not the original authors, processed these V and J calls. This sample comprises around 230,000 distinct CDR3 sequences, around 17% of them detected only once. Together, the top ten hold approximately 20% of the sample.

Including the terminal cysteine and phenylalanine, the CDR3 comprises 15 residues. CDR3 DNA only is kept here, 45 bases in frame from base 1. V and J lose 0 bases and 2 bases, and a span of 11 bases separates them. Via the germline V gene, CDR1 is SGDLS and CDR2 YYNGEE. The chain joins TRBV9 to TRBJ2-5; the D gene cannot be resolved reliably. The sequenced sample was peripheral blood mononuclear cells (PBMCs), obtained at new diagnosis, from a patient treated with antithyroid drugs. The receptor comes from a female donor with Graves disease. The CDR3 region: CASSVGPLPQETQYF. In nucleotides, the sequence is TGTGCCAGCAGCGTAGGCCCACTTCCTCAAGAGACCCAGTACTTC.